The 5 T cell receptor beta chains below come from one sample, sequenced in a study of regulatory T cells in long-lasting Graves disease. Time point meaning: newly diagnosed GD, antithyroid drugs for less than 3 months. Researchers made the TCR library from RNA that was extracted from PBMCs. Through Arm-PCR of CDR3 regions and iRepertoire HTBI primers, TCR beta libraries were built. From the multiplex PCR reads, TCRdb called clonotypes with MiXCR, one entry per CDR3 protein. The repertoire consists of around 500,000 distinct CDR3 sequences, with approximately 13% occurring once and the leading ten covering 8% to 10%. These data were likewise used in another study, on T cells in Graves' hyperthyroidism and ophthalmopathy.

The specimen was peripheral blood mononuclear cells (PBMCs), collected at new diagnosis, from a patient treated with antithyroid drugs. These receptors all stem from a man younger than 40 with Graves disease.

At least ten counts were recorded for this clonotype. CDR3 DNA sequence: TGTGCCAGCAGCCAGATTGGACACGAGCAGTACTTC. Protein sequence: CASSQIGHEQYF. V usage is TRBV3-1 and J usage is TRBJ2-7, with D uncertain. Trimming cost V 3 bases and J 5 bases, with 8 bases left between them. The germline gives CDR1 LGHDT, CDR2 YNNKEL (reference sequence). The CDR3 totals 12 residues.

This clonotype was seen only a few times. The genes are TRBV14 and TRBJ2-3, with TRBD1 matching over 7 bases. This CDR3 has 17 amino acids. The germline V gene encodes CDR1 SGHDN and CDR2 FVKESK. V was clipped by 1 base and J by 0 bases; unmatched bases: 7. The CDR3 nucleotides are TGTGCCAGCAGCCAAGTTCCCAGGGGGTACAGCACAGATACGCAGTATTTT. Residues: CASSQVPRGYSTDTQYF.

This clonotype came up many times. The chain has TRBV6-1 and TRBJ2-7, with 10 bases fitting TRBD1. Germline V lookup: CDR1 MNHNS, CDR2 SASEGT. V gave up 8 bases and J gave up 5 bases; unmatched junction bases: 6. The length of the CDR3 is 13 residues. Here the CDR3 DNA reads TGTGCCAGCCGGGACAGGGGCATGGACGAGCAGTACTTC. It encodes CASRDRGMDEQYF.

This clonotype was seen repeatedly, ten times or more. The chain is built from TRBV11-1 and TRBJ2-3, with TRBD2 matching over 10 bases. The V gene's germline CDR1 is SGHAT and CDR2 FQDESV (reference sequence). V lost 5 bases to trimming and J lost 1 base; unmatched junction nucleotides: 21. The CDR3 totals 21 residues. CDR3 region: CASSEPWGQREGTAGTDTQYF. The CDR3 DNA reads as TGTGCCAGCAGCGAGCCGTGGGGCCAGCGGGAGGGTACGGCGGGCACAGATACGCAGTATTTT.

The chain recombines TRBV10-3 with TRBJ2-7; 7 positions match TRBD1. The germline gives CDR1 ENHRY, CDR2 SYGVKD. V gave up 5 bases and J gave up 2 bases; unmatched junction bases: 9. This CDR3 spans 15 amino acids. The chain's CDR3 is CAISRGMTGTYEQYF. The CDR3 bases are TGTGCCATCAGTCGAGGCATGACAGGGACCTACGAGCAGTACTTC.